The 29 T cell receptor beta chains below were found in one sample sequenced in a study of T cells after yellow fever vaccination. TCRdb reprocessed the 5' RACE reads via MiXCR and lists one record per CDR3 protein. The sample has some 500,000 distinct CDR3 sequences, roughly 13% seen once. Sequencing used PBMCs, obtained on the day of the yellow fever booster vaccination. Every receptor here comes from a man aged 25 to 45 who received the YFV17D yellow fever vaccine.

This clonotype was seen a few times. The rearrangement uses TRBV5-6 and TRBJ2-2, with 10 bases matching TRBD2. Germline CDR1 SGHDT, CDR2 YYEEEE. The CDR3 extends over 17 amino acids. Germline trimming cut 2 bases from V and 6 bases from J; bases unmatched to any gene: 10. In DNA form, the CDR3 reads TGTGCCAGCAGCTTCGAGAGAAGCGGGAGGGCTGCCGGGGAGCTGTTTTTT. This encodes CASSFERSGRAAGELFF.

At least ten counts were recorded for this clonotype. The chain recombines TRBV7-9 with TRBJ2-7; D ambiguous. The CDR3 totals 12 residues. Per germline, CDR1 SEHNR and CDR2 FQNEAQ (reference sequence). V dropped 5 bases and J dropped 4 bases, with 9 bases sitting between them. DNA of the CDR3: TGTGCCAGCAGCGAAGGTAGATACGAGCAGTACTTC. Encoded protein: CASSEGRYEQYF.

V usage is TRBV9 and J usage is TRBJ2-2, with 7 bases fitting TRBD1. Germline lookup yields CDR1 SGDLS and CDR2 YYNGEE. This CDR3 contains 16 residues. With 3 bases clipped from V and 1 base from J, the junction kept 6 bases outside the gene matches. The CDR3 region has the DNA TGTGCCAGCAGCGACTACAGGGGCCGGAACACCGGGGAGCTGTTTTTT. Its protein product is CASSDYRGRNTGELFF.

This clonotype occurred a few times. The chain recombines TRBV7-9 with TRBJ2-2; D is ambiguous. V lost 5 bases to trimming and J lost 4 bases, with 20 bases between them. Per germline, CDR1 SEHNR and CDR2 FQNEAQ (reference sequence). The CDR3 length is 17 residues. The CDR3 DNA is TGTGCCAGCAGCCCGACCCCGGTTAGCAGCGTCACCGGGGAGCTGTTTTTT. Translation: CASSPTPVSSVTGELFF.

This clonotype was seen a few times. The chain is built from TRBV11-2 and TRBJ1-2, with unresolved D. Germline V CDR1 and CDR2: SGHAT, FQNNGV. The V and J ends lost 0 bases and 7 bases respectively, with 6 bases between them. This CDR3 is built from 12 residues. The chain's CDR3 is CASSLEPAGYTF. In DNA form, the CDR3 reads TGTGCCAGCAGCTTAGAACCGGCTGGCTACACCTTC.

This clonotype was seen more than once but under ten times. The chain carries TRBV30 and TRBJ2-7, with D unclear. CDR1 and CDR2 from the germline V gene are GTSNPN and SVGIG (reference sequence). The CDR3 covers 11 residues. Trimming cost V 0 bases and J 3 bases, with 3 bases left between them. CDR3 DNA sequence: TGTGCCTGGAGTGTACACTACGAGCAGTACTTC. As protein: CAWSVHYEQYF.

In its sample, this clonotype was seen a few times. V usage is TRBV5-6 and J usage is TRBJ2-3, with 8 nucleotides matching TRBD1. Germline values: CDR1 SGHDT, CDR2 YYEEEE. J was trimmed by 2 bases and V by 2 bases; bases with no gene match: 4. There are 15 residues in the CDR3. CDR3 sequence reads: CASSFWTGNTDTQYF. CDR3 DNA sequence: TGTGCCAGCAGCTTCTGGACAGGGAACACAGATACGCAGTATTTT.

This clonotype has just one count. The DNA of the CDR3 is TGTGCCAGCAGCTTAGACTACTGGCAGGGCAACTACGAGCAGTACTTC. Its translation: CASSLDYWQGNYEQYF. The V and J genes are TRBV11-1 and TRBJ2-7, with D maybe TRBD1 (5 bases). Looked up from germline, CDR1 is SGHAT and CDR2 is FQDESV (reference sequence). The CDR3 has 16 amino acids. Deletions cut 1 base from V and 3 bases from J, with 16 bases between.

In its sample, this clonotype was seen a few times. The J gene is TRBJ2-7, the V gene TRBV18; TRBD2 aligns across 9 bases. Germline V gene lookup returns CDR1 KGHSH and CDR2 LQKENI. CDR3 length: 16 residues. The V and J ends lost 6 bases and 4 bases, in that order; junction bases with no gene match: 13. The CDR3 is CASSPIQGLAQYEQYF. The CDR3 nucleotides read TGTGCCAGCTCTCCCATCCAGGGACTAGCTCAATACGAGCAGTACTTC.

The chain uses TRBV28 and TRBJ2-1; 9 bases are a match to TRBD2. J gave up 7 bases and V 3 bases, and 7 bases lay outside the gene matches. There are 15 residues in the CDR3. Germline CDR1 and CDR2: MDHEN and SYDVKM. CDR3 nucleotide sequence: TGTGCCAGCAGTTTTTCTAGCGGGATCAGGAATGAGCAGTTCTTC. It codes for CASSFSSGIRNEQFF.

The CDR3 DNA reads as TGCGCCAGCAGCCACGGACAGTCCTACAATGAGCAGTTCTTC. Amino acids: CASSHGQSYNEQFF. The chain is built from TRBV5-1 and TRBJ2-1; tentatively, D is TRBD1 (6 bases). The CDR3 loop spans 14 amino acids. In germline, CDR1 is SGHRS, CDR2 YFSETQ. The ends were cut back, 4 bases at V and 1 base at J, with 9 bases in the middle.

This clonotype was observed a few times. The chain joins TRBV27 to TRBJ2-2, with TRBD2 matching over 9 bases. Germline V gene sequence: CDR1 MNHEY, CDR2 SMNVEV (reference sequence). CDR3 size: 14 residues. Trimming took 6 bases from V and 5 from J; bases not matched to a gene: 4. The CDR3 loop reads CASRTSGQTGELFF. CDR3 nucleotide sequence: TGTGCCAGCAGAACTAGCGGGCAGACCGGGGAGCTGTTTTTT.

This clonotype was detected only a few times. This chain joins TRBV12-3 or TRBV12-4 and TRBJ2-2; D perhaps matches TRBD1 (5 bases). Trimming pared 8 bases from V and 6 bases from J, leaving 13 bases between. The CDR3 spans 13 residues. CDR3: CASQGFEPGELFF. DNA for the CDR3: TGTGCCAGCCAGGGATTTGAGCCCGGGGAGCTGTTTTTT.

This clonotype turned up a few times. The chain links TRBV6-2 or TRBV6-3 to TRBJ2-7; weak D call: TRBD2 (6 bases). CDR1 and CDR2 from the germline V gene are MNHEY and SVGEGT. CDR3 length: 12 amino acids. V was shortened by 5 bases and J by 9 bases, with 14 bases between the two germline ends. CDR3 region: CASSRDSPVQYF. The CDR3, as DNA: TGTGCCAGCAGTCGGGACTCTCCAGTGCAGTACTTC.

This clonotype was counted a few times. J is TRBJ1-1 and V is TRBV20-1; D unresolved. CDR1 and CDR2 from the germline V gene are DFQATT and SNEGSKA (reference sequence). There are 13 residues in the CDR3. CDR3 amino acids: CKLQKGKNTEAFF. CDR3 nucleotides: TGCAAACTCCAGAAGGGAAAGAACACTGAAGCTTTCTTT.

This clonotype was detected a few times. J is TRBJ2-1 and V is TRBV7-2; D is unresolved. This CDR3 comprises 15 residues. V was pared by 3 bases and J by 3 bases, with 12 bases between. Per germline, CDR1 SGHTA and CDR2 FQGNSA. CDR3 DNA: TGTGCCAGCAGCTTTACACGGTCGGGCTACAATGAGCAGTTCTTC. The encoded protein is CASSFTRSGYNEQFF.

The V call is TRBV20-1, the J call TRBJ2-3, with 11 bases lining up with TRBD2. Germline V gene lookup returns CDR1 DFQATT and CDR2 SNEGSKA (reference sequence). CDR3 size: 15 residues. Trimming removed 3 bases from V and 6 bases from J; junction bases left unmatched: 8. As DNA, the CDR3 is TGCAGTGCTAGCCCCCTAGCGGGAGGATCCGATACGCAGTATTTT. It specifies CSASPLAGGSDTQYF.

The chain carries TRBV20-1 and TRBJ1-5; D gene ambiguous. Trimming took 5 bases from V and 6 from J, leaving 11 bases between them. The CDR3 runs to 12 residues. Germline CDR1 DFQATT, CDR2 SNEGSKA (reference sequence). CDR3 sequence: CSARGSAQPQHF. DNA for the CDR3: TGCAGTGCTCGAGGTTCGGCTCAGCCCCAGCATTTT.

V is TRBV7-9 and J is TRBJ2-6, with D unresolved. The CDR3 consists of 16 residues. The germline V and J ends were trimmed by 4 bases and 2 bases, with 12 bases remaining between them. Germline-derived CDR1 and CDR2 are SEHNR and FQNEAQ (reference sequence). The CDR3 nucleotides are TGTGCCAGCAGCTCGATAGACGGCACTGGGGCCAACGTCCTGACTTTC. Protein sequence: CASSSIDGTGANVLTF. Full variable domain (rest looked up from reference TRBV7-9 and TRBJ2-6): DTGVSQNPRHKITKRGQNVTFRCDPISEHNRLYWYRQTLGQGPEFLTYFQNEAQLEKSRLLSDRFSAERPKGSFSTLEIQRTEQGDSAMYLCASSSIDGTGANVLTFGAGSRLTVL.

The V and J genes are TRBV15 and TRBJ2-6, with 8 bases that match TRBD1. Germline V CDR1 and CDR2: LNHNV, YYDKDF (reference sequence). The CDR3 runs 16 residues. Trimming cost V 5 bases and J 3 bases; bases outside gene matches: 6. The CDR3 DNA is TGTGCCACCAGCGGAAAGACAGGGGATGGGGCCAACGTCCTGACTTTC. The encoded protein is CATSGKTGDGANVLTF.

V and J are TRBV27 and TRBJ1-1, with TRBD1 matching 7 bases. After removal of 6 bases from V and 3 bases from J, the junction contained 7 bases not matched to a gene. The germline gives CDR1 MNHEY, CDR2 SMNVEV (reference sequence). CDR3 length equals 14 residues. The CDR3 is CASSMDRRYTEAFF. The CDR3, as DNA: TGTGCCAGCAGCATGGACAGGAGGTACACTGAAGCTTTCTTT.

This chain joins TRBV7-9 and TRBJ2-1; 7 positions agree with TRBD2. Unmatched junction bases numbered 6, after V lost 4 bases and J lost 3 bases. In germline, CDR1 is SEHNR, CDR2 FQNEAQ (reference sequence). The CDR3 runs to 15 residues. CDR3 residues: CASSSAGERYNEQFF. DNA of the CDR3: TGTGCCAGCAGCTCCGCGGGAGAACGCTACAATGAGCAGTTCTTC.

A few counts support this clonotype. The chain has TRBV30 and TRBJ2-7, with a tentative D call TRBD1 (6 bases). Germline V gene data show CDR1 as GTSNPN and CDR2 as SVGIG (reference sequence). The CDR3 runs 11 residues. CDR3: CVGGPSYEQYF. CDR3 coding DNA: TGTGTAGGGGGACCCTCCTACGAGCAGTACTTC.

This chain uses TRBV12-3 or TRBV12-4 with TRBJ2-3; a possible D gene is TRBD2 (5 bases). CDR3 length: 14 residues. V shed 7 bases and J shed 1 base, with 12 bases lying between them. The CDR3 region has the DNA TGTGCCAGCACCCCGCTAGCAGGCACAGATACGCAGTATTTT. As protein: CASTPLAGTDTQYF.

This clonotype was seen a handful of times. The chain combines TRBV18 with TRBJ2-1; either TRBD1 or TRBD2 may fit D (5 bases each). This CDR3 is built from 14 residues. Germline-derived CDR1 and CDR2 are KGHSH and LQKENI. The V end lost 6 bases, the J end lost 7 bases, and 16 bases lay between the germline ends. The CDR3 spells CASSLRDGDNEQFF. The CDR3 nucleotides are TGTGCCAGCTCCCTCCGGGACGGAGATAATGAGCAGTTCTTC.

V gene TRBV5-1 combines with J gene TRBJ2-7; TRBD1 is a possible D gene (6 bases). The CDR3 is 11 residues long. Per the germline V gene, CDR1 is SGHRS and CDR2 is YFSETQ. Trimming left V 4 bases short and J 5 bases short, with 7 bases between. The CDR3 coding sequence is TGCGCCAGCAGCGGACAGAACGAGCAGTACTTC. Translation: CASSGQNEQYF.

The CDR3 region is CASSLAQKNTEAFF. The DNA of the CDR3 is TGTGCCAGCAGTTTAGCTCAGAAGAACACTGAAGCTTTCTTT. This chain uses TRBV28 with TRBJ1-1, with no clear D. This CDR3 region has 14 residues. Germline CDR1 MDHEN, CDR2 SYDVKM. V shed 2 bases and J shed 1 base, with 8 bases lying between them.

A remark on this clonotype: A junction boundary mismatches the germline segment, possibly from a read error. The chain is built from TRBV12-3 or TRBV12-4 and TRBJ2-7; TRBD2 aligns across 9 bases. The CDR3 loop spans 13 amino acids. The CDR3 here is CASSIAGVNEQYF. CDR3 bases: TGTGCCAGCAGTATAGCGGGAGTGAACGAGCAGTACTTC.

V usage is TRBV11-2 and J usage is TRBJ2-7, with TRBD2 matching over 11 bases. This CDR3 is 15 amino acids long. Germline values: CDR1 SGHAT, CDR2 FQNNGV. V shed 2 bases, J shed 2 bases, and the junction held 2 bases outside the gene matches. DNA for the CDR3: TGTGCCAGCAGCTTACCGGGACTAGCGGCCTACGAGCAGTACTTC. Its translation is CASSLPGLAAYEQYF.